A selection of T cell receptor beta chains follows, all from one sample in a study of blood T cell repertoires in COVID-19. Profiled with immunoSEQ multiplex PCR; TCRdb holds only in-frame clones, not every one. The sample contains over 50,000 clones, 90% to 95% of which appear only once. The source material was peripheral blood. The receptors shown here come from a woman between 55 and 75 years old with active or convalescent COVID-19. Each CDR3 is given without its conserved first and last residue. Each record gives: V gene, J gene, CDR3 protein.

>TRBV24-1|TRBJ2-2
ATSDWDRSTGELF
>TRBV2|TRBJ2-5
ASNRVELETQY
>TRBV28|TRBJ2-7
ASSFGVGGGTYEQY
>TRBV28|TRBJ1-5
ASRLTGLPQH
>TRBV28|TRBJ1-5
ASFSGNQPQH
>TRBV19|TRBJ2-6
ASLPQGWDFGANVLT
>TRBV6-1|TRBJ1-5
ASSESGGTVAGPQH
>TRBV25-1|TRBJ1-3
ASSEYKGDGNTIY
>TRBV7-2|TRBJ1-1
ASSPRQGARDTEAF
>TRBV2|TRBJ2-6
ASRHRAGANVLT
>TRBV4-1|TRBJ2-3
ASSQDPGGADTQY
>TRBV29-1|TRBJ2-1
SDRDYLSYNEQF
>TRBV7-2|TRBJ2-3
ASSSGRRGTDTQY
>TRBV11-2|TRBJ1-1
ASSLGLAVAF
>TRBV28|TRBJ1-1
ASSSYVSGTEAF
>TRBV28|TRBJ2-7
ASSPTGNPNEQY
>TRBV29-1|TRBJ2-1
SSDRGTTNEQF
>TRBV19|TRBJ2-5
ASSIRLAGIETQY
>TRBV28|TRBJ1-2
ASGLDGYT
>TRBV28|TRBJ2-7
ASSLGRQASYEQY
>TRBV6-1|TRBJ1-5
ASSDRGFNQPQH
>TRBV24-1|TRBJ2-1
ATSDHQAGARYNEQF
>TRBV6-1|TRBJ1-1
ASSDSAGIDAF
>TRBV5-4|TRBJ2-7
ASSSFRGNEQY
>TRBV19|TRBJ1-5
ASSLSPTAVSNQPQH
>TRBV7-3|TRBJ2-1
ASSSGLAGHNEQF
>TRBV19|TRBJ2-1
ASSPRTSGKIYNEQF
>TRBV18|TRBJ1-1
ASSTAFMNTEAF
>TRBV2|TRBJ1-3
ASSAGSGNTIY
>TRBV13|TRBJ2-1
ASSWNSGGPLWEQF
>TRBV5-4|TRBJ2-7
ASSEGGGATSYEQY
>TRBV28|TRBJ2-3
ASSPGSTDTQY
>TRBV6-2/TRBV6-3|TRBJ2-1
ASSYSRGGTYNEQF
>TRBV19|TRBJ1-1
ASTLLSGTGLNTEAF
>TRBV29-1|TRBJ2-5
SALGLDGETQY
>TRBV28|TRBJ2-3
ASSWGTSTDTQY
>TRBV19|TRBJ1-5
ASSIFRQNNQPQH
>TRBV6-5|TRBJ1-5
ASSYMGADQPQH
>TRBV28|TRBJ1-1
ASSFLGGNMNTEAF
>TRBV9|TRBJ1-3
ASSVGEGGSGSGNTIY
>TRBV11-2|TRBJ2-1
ASSLQSYNEQF
>TRBV29-1|TRBJ2-2
SVWVRSGELF
>TRBV30|TRBJ1-1
AWSLKGAIRGKAF
>TRBV24-1|TRBJ2-5
ATSVAGGETQY
>TRBV5-1|TRBJ1-1
ASSWTVNTEAF
>TRBV4-1|TRBJ1-5
ASSQVGPGQGIQPQH
>TRBV15|TRBJ1-5
ATSTILQGLNQPQH
>TRBV5-1|TRBJ1-1
ASSLVGTENTEAF
>TRBV7-7|TRBJ2-1
ASSLRLAAYNEQF